This record covers a single T cell receptor (beta chain). The antigen is undetermined. The germline gene is not matched at one end of the junction; a read error may be the cause. Germline DNA was also extracted, and blood RNA derived from unsorted whole blood. With chronic HBV infection, the patients were also treatment-naive. Before any surgery took place, 4 to 4.5 milliliters of peripheral blood were collected. The CDR3 consists of 16 residues. CDR1 and CDR2 from the germline V gene are SGHVS and FQNEAQ. The investigators made TCR beta cDNA from about 0.45 ug total RNA, using a constant-region primer. ARM-PCR, slightly modified, supplied the TCR beta libraries through three nested multiplex PCR rounds. TRBV1-TRBV30 forward primers paired with a C-beta reverse primer drove the first two PCR rounds, 10 cycles each. TCRdb re-analysed the multiplex PCR reads in MiXCR, keeping a single row per CDR3 protein. The table records about 200,000 distinct CDR3 sequences, roughly two thirds of them present only once.

The data stem from a study of tumor-infiltrating lymphocytes in primary liver carcinoma. Study overall: Staged T1-T3 N0M0, the tumors had sizes that ranged from about 4.2 to 11 cm across.

General study points: The difference in top-250-clone fraction between tumors and blood was significant, favoring tumors (p = 0.039).

The source of this sequence is a woman aged 55-69 years with primary liver carcinoma and hepatitis B virus infection. The chain is built from TRBV7-8 and TRBJ2-6; TRBD1 agrees at 7 bases. Material for sequencing was peripheral blood. CDR3 residues: CASSLQGVSGTNVMTF. DNA of the CDR3: TGTGCCAGCAGCTTACAGGGGGTCTCTGGGACCAACGTCATGACTTTC. The variable domain in full, completed from reference TRBV7-8 and TRBJ2-6, reads GAGVSQSPRYKVAKRGQDVALRCDPISGHVSLFWYQQALGQGPEFLTYFQNEAQLDKSGLPSDRFFAERPEGSVSTLKIQRTQQEDSAVYLCASSLQGVSGTNVMTFGAGSRLTVL.